The 4 T cell receptor beta chains below come from one sample, sequenced in a study of blood T cell repertoires in COVID-19 (dated by TCRdb to about 2020). Library creation used the immunoSEQ multiplex PCR assay. As stored in TCRdb, this immuneACCESS dataset retains in-frame rearrangements with V and J assigned. A fraction of the clones does not appear; measured against another copy, unresolved V genes explain less than half of the discrepancy, and the remainder lacks a known reason. The sample yields about 260,000 clones; 80% to 90% were counted once. Over 2% of the sample goes to the ten largest clones. The sample comprised PBMCs or T cells enriched from blood (not recorded which). The receptors derive from a young woman who had recovered from COVID-19.

CDR3 amino acids: CASSAGSHTEAFF. CDR3 nucleotide sequence: TGTGCCAGCAGCGCCGGTTCTCACACTGAAGCTTTCTTT. This chain joins TRBV11-2 and TRBJ1-1; no clear D. The CDR3 covers 13 residues. Germline V lookup: CDR1 SGHAT, CDR2 FQNNGV. The V gene lost 5 bases and the J gene lost 3 bases, with 10 bases spanning the gap. Based on the CDR3 plus reference TRBV11-2 and TRBJ1-1, the full variable domain is EAGVAQSPRYKIIEKRQSVAFWCNPISGHATLYWYQQILGQGPKLLIQFQNNGVVDDSQLPKDRFSAERLKGVDSTLKIQPAKLEDSAVYLCASSAGSHTEAFFGQGTRLTVV.

V and J are TRBV15 and TRBJ1-1, with TRBD1 identical over 7 bases. The germline CDR1 and CDR2 sequences are LNHNV and YYDKDF (reference sequence). CDR3 length equals 14 residues. After removal of 5 bases from V and 4 bases from J, the junction contained 7 bases not matched to a gene. The CDR3 is CATSPTGLGTEAFF. DNA for the CDR3: TGTGCCACCAGCCCGACAGGGTTGGGCACTGAAGCTTTCTTT.

The rearrangement links TRBV3-1 (or the pseudogene TRBV3-2) to TRBJ2-5; TRBD2 matches 11 bases. This CDR3 contains 16 residues. In germline, CDR1 is LGHDT, CDR2 YNNKEL (reference sequence). Trimming at V came to 1 base and at J to 5 bases, leaving 6 bases not matched to a gene. The CDR3 coding sequence is TGTGCCAGCAGCCAAGGGGTTAGCGGGGGGGCGGAGACCCAGTACTTC. Translated, it gives CASSQGVSGGAETQYF.

V usage is TRBV28 and J usage is TRBJ1-4; D remains unclear. The CDR3 loop spans 16 amino acids. Germline CDR1 and CDR2: MDHEN and SYDVKM. Trimming cost V 4 bases and J 3 bases, with 15 bases left between them. Here the CDR3 reads CASSSPFAEPNEKLFF. DNA of the CDR3: TGTGCCAGCAGTTCTCCCTTCGCGGAGCCTAATGAAAAACTGTTTTTT.